The TCR beta chain under discussion was sequenced for a study of shared T cell receptors in the human thymus. Clones were read by immunoSEQ multiplex PCR, and TCRdb kept only the in-frame ones, dropping some. The sample shows hundreds of thousands of clones, 70% to 90% of them seen only once. The CDR3 has 15 amino acids. Trimming cost V 5 bases and J 2 bases, with 15 bases left between them. Germline lookup yields CDR1 MDHEN and CDR2 SYDVKM. In this sample, this clone turned up once. These data are also associated with another study on human thymus T cells. According to that study: Healthy Finnish infants undergoing corrective surgery for congenital heart defects provided the donor material. Thymus pieces cut out during corrective heart surgery were the tissue that was used. V and J genes seemed to be used with bias in thymic and blood repertoires. Highly overlapping thymic repertoires among unrelated individuals were reported in related research.

The receptor was derived from a boy under two years old with a congenital heart defect. The sample comprised thymocytes. V usage is TRBV28 and J usage is TRBJ2-5; unclear D gene. The CDR3 nucleotides read TGTGCCAGCAGTCCCCCTATAACCCCACAAGAGACCCAGTACTTC. Its translation: CASSPPITPQETQYF.